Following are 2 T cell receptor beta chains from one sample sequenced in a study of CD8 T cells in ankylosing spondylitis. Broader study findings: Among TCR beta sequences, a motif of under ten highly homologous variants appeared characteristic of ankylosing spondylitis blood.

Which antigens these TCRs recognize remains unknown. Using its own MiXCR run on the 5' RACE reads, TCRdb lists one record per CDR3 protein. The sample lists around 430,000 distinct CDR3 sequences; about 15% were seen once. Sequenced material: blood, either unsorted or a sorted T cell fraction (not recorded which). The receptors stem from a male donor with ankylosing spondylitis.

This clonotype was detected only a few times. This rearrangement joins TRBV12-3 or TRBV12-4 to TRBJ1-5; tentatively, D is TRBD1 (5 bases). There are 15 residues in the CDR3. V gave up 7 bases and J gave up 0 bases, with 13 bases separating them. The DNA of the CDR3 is TGTGCCAGCACCTTGGACAACTTTAGCAATCAGCCCCAGCATTTT. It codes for CASTLDNFSNQPQHF.

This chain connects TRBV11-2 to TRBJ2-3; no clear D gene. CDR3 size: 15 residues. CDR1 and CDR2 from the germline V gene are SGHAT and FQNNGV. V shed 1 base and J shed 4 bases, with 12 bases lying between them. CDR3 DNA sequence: TGTGCCAGCAGCTTAGGGCTTAGGAACGCAGATACGCAGTATTTT. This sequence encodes CASSLGLRNADTQYF. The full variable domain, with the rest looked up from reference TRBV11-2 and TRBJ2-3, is EAGVAQSPRYKIIEKRQSVAFWCNPISGHATLYWYQQILGQGPKLLIQFQNNGVVDDSQLPKDRFSAERLKGVDSTLKIQPAKLEDSAVYLCASSLGLRNADTQYFGPGTRLTVL.